This T cell receptor beta chain was sequenced during a study of cytomegalovirus exposure and HLA in healthy donors. Study as a whole: An earlier analysis identified some 110 million unique TCR beta sequences in 150 million to 200 million T cells.

The study ran its PCR with 60 Vbeta and 13 Jbeta primers. Method: immunoSEQ multiplex PCR; TCRdb's copy keeps in-frame clones and lacks some. The table shows roughly 130,000 clones, with about 82% occurring only once. Specimen: PBMCs. This receptor was identified in a boy aged 10-17 years in good health and CMV-seronegative.

CDR3 in DNA: TGTGCCATCCGGGACATCCGTGACTCTGGGGCCAACGTCCTGACTTTC. Translated: CAIRDIRDSGANVLTF. The V gene is TRBV2, the J gene TRBJ2-6, with D tentatively TRBD1 (6 bases). Looked up from germline, CDR1 is SNHLY and CDR2 is FYNNEI. The CDR3 loop spans 16 amino acids. Trimming cost V 10 bases and J 0 bases, with 16 bases left between them.